The 11 T cell receptor beta chains reported below all come from one sample, sequenced in a study of blood T cell repertoires in COVID-19. Assay used: immunoSEQ multiplex PCR; TCRdb lists only in-frame clones, some missing. The sample includes a few hundred thousand clones, more than 75% of them seen just once. What was sequenced was PBMCs or T cells enriched from blood (not recorded which). These receptors were collected from a woman aged 18-30 years who had recovered from COVID-19.

V and J are TRBV28 and TRBJ1-5, with 7 bases aligning to TRBD1. V lost 4 bases, J lost 0 bases, and 6 bases stayed unmatched. Germline V gene lookup returns CDR1 MDHEN and CDR2 SYDVKM. CDR3 length equals 16 residues. The CDR3 DNA reads TGTGCCAGCAGTTCACAGGGGCCTTATAGCAATCAGCCCCAGCATTTT. Residues: CASSSQGPYSNQPQHF.

The chain employs TRBV27 and TRBJ2-7; no firm D call. The CDR3 is made up of 17 amino acids. The germline V gene has CDR1 MNHEY and CDR2 SMNVEV (reference sequence). Trimming cost V 4 bases and J 2 bases, with 21 bases left between them. The CDR3 sequence: CASSSMDRGRPAYEQYF. DNA for the CDR3: TGTGCCAGCAGTTCGATGGATAGAGGCCGCCCGGCCTACGAGCAGTACTTC.

Notes on this clone: A junction end diverges from the germline sequence, so it may reflect a read error. The chain combines TRBV7-7 with TRBJ2-5, with 8 nucleotides matching TRBD2. The CDR3 is made up of 13 amino acids. Germline assignment: CDR1 SSHAT and CDR2 FNYEAQ (reference sequence). CDR3 coding DNA: TGTGCTAGCAGCTTCGGGGGGGAAGAGACCCAGTACTTC. It translates to CASSFGGEETQYF.

The chain combines TRBV18 with TRBJ1-2; tentatively, D is TRBD1 (6 bases). Trimming took off 3 bases at V and 5 bases at J, with 13 bases between the two ends. Germline V gene lookup returns CDR1 KGHSH and CDR2 LQKENI. CDR3 length: 14 amino acids. CDR3: CASSPEDSGYGYTF. The CDR3 bases are TGTGCCAGCTCACCGGAGGACAGTGGATATGGCTACACCTTC.

CDR3 in amino acids: CASSPSVVSYGYTF. CDR3 sequence (DNA): TGTGCCAGCAGTCCCTCCGTGGTTAGCTATGGCTACACCTTC. The J gene is TRBJ1-2, the V gene TRBV28; D gene ambiguous. Trimming stripped 5 bases from V and 4 bases from J, with 14 bases between. Looked up from germline, CDR1 is MDHEN and CDR2 is SYDVKM. This CDR3 contains 14 residues.

CDR3 nucleotide sequence: TGTGCCAGCAGTTTATCGACAGTAAACATTCAGTACTTC. Amino acid sequence: CASSLSTVNIQYF. The V call is TRBV28, the J call TRBJ2-4; D may be TRBD1 (5 bases). The germline V and J ends were trimmed by 1 base and 6 bases, with 7 bases remaining between them. The CDR3 has 13 residues. Germline-derived CDR1 and CDR2 are MDHEN and SYDVKM.

The chain combines TRBV6-4 with TRBJ1-5, with D perhaps matching TRBD1 (5 bases). Trimming removed 10 bases from V and 5 bases from J, with 21 bases in between. The germline V gene has CDR1 MRHNA and CDR2 SNTAGT. The CDR3 is 15 residues long. CDR3 sequence (DNA): TGTGCCATCCCTCCTTGCGGGACCGGGCATCAGCCCCAGCATTTT. Amino acids: CAIPPCGTGHQPQHF.

This clone was detected only once. This chain uses TRBV19 with TRBJ1-1; D unclear. V was cut by 6 bases and J by 0 bases, with 14 bases left in between. Per the germline V gene, CDR1 is LNHDA and CDR2 is SQIVND (reference sequence). The CDR3 consists of 15 residues. The CDR3: CASSPQADMNTEAFF. CDR3 bases: TGTGCCAGTAGCCCCCAGGCAGACATGAACACTGAAGCTTTCTTT.

The gene calls are TRBV29-1 and TRBJ1-5; 9 positions match TRBD1. V lost 6 bases to trimming and J lost 0 bases; unmatched junction nucleotides: 6. The CDR3 spans 15 residues. Germline lookup yields CDR1 SQVTM and CDR2 ANQGSEA. CDR3 region: CSVGTGPYSNQPQHF. CDR3 coding DNA: TGCAGCGTCGGGACAGGGCCCTATAGCAATCAGCCCCAGCATTTT.

The genes are TRBV6-6 and TRBJ2-2, with 10 bases aligning to TRBD1. The V segment lost 5 bases and the J segment 0 bases; nucleotides outside the gene matches: 9. The germline CDR1 and CDR2 sequences are MNHNY and SVGAGI (reference sequence). The CDR3 length is 18 residues. CDR3 DNA sequence: TGTGCCAGCAGTCTGGGACAGGGGACGATTACGAACACCGGGGAGCTGTTTTTT. This gives the protein CASSLGQGTITNTGELFF.

CDR3 region: CASSDEGLAGYNEQFF. In nucleotides, the CDR3 is TGTGCCAGCAGTGATGAGGGACTGGCGGGATACAATGAGCAGTTCTTC. The genes are TRBV6-4 and TRBJ2-1; a weak D match, TRBD2 (6 bases). Germline CDR1 MRHNA, CDR2 SNTAGT. Between the trimmed V and J ends, which lost 3 bases and 4 bases, there was a span of 16 bases. This CDR3 spans 16 amino acids.